A single sample gave rise to the 32 T cell receptor beta chains below, sequenced in a study of blood T cell repertoires in COVID-19. The protocol was immunoSEQ multiplex PCR, while the TCRdb copy is restricted to in-frame clones and leaves out a portion. The profile shows fewer than 85,000 clones, roughly 84% of them singletons. The sample taken for sequencing was peripheral blood. All receptors derive from a human donor in a cohort sampled during active COVID-19.

The CDR3 here is CASSLGGTGKLFF. In DNA, the CDR3 is TGCGCCAGCAGCTTGGGGGGGACAGGGAAACTGTTTTTT. The chain has TRBV5-1 and TRBJ1-4, with 9 bases aligning to TRBD1. Per the germline V gene, CDR1 is SGHRS and CDR2 is YFSETQ. Losses at the gene ends were 0 bases for V and 11 bases for J; bases not matched to a gene: 2. The CDR3 has 13 residues.

The chain joins TRBV5-1 to TRBJ2-1, with TRBD2 matching 10 bases. The CDR3 consists of 14 residues. V gave up 6 bases and J gave up 7 bases; unmatched junction bases: 7. Germline V lookup: CDR1 SGHRS, CDR2 YFSETQ. The CDR3, as DNA: TGCGCCAGCATGCTAGCGGGGGATCTTAATGAGCAGTTCTTC. The encoded protein is CASMLAGDLNEQFF.

The rearrangement links TRBV7-3 to TRBJ2-3; 16 bases are a match to TRBD2. V lost 2 bases and J lost 0; bases outside the gene matches: 8. CDR1 is SGHTA and CDR2 is FQGTGA in the germline V gene. The CDR3 is 20 residues long. The CDR3, as DNA: TGTGCCAGCAGCTTACGAGGGACTAGCGGGGGGGCCCGGAGCACAGATACGCAGTATTTT. Translating gives CASSLRGTSGGARSTDTQYF.

Only one count was recorded for this clone. CDR3 sequence reads: CASGDSYEQYF. The CDR3 coding sequence is TGCGCCAGCGGAGACAGCTACGAGCAGTACTTC. The chain recombines TRBV4-1 with TRBJ2-7; possibly TRBD1 for D (5 bases). The CDR3 is made up of 11 amino acids. Trimming pared 8 bases from V and 3 bases from J, leaving 8 bases between. Germline CDR1 reads MGHRA; CDR2 reads YSYEKL.

The V gene is TRBV5-1, the J gene TRBJ2-7, with 8 bases fitting TRBD2. Germline V gives CDR1 SGHRS, CDR2 YFSETQ. The CDR3 sequence is 12 residues long. J lost 5 bases, V lost 4 bases, and 2 bases had no gene match. The CDR3 sequence is CASSRREDEQYF. In DNA, the CDR3 is TGCGCCAGCAGCCGGCGGGAGGACGAGCAGTACTTC.

This chain connects TRBV29-1 to TRBJ1-1; 7 bases are shared with TRBD1. From germline, CDR1 is SQVTM and CDR2 ANQGSEA. The junction had 2 bases not matched to a gene; V was cut back by 4 bases and J by 0 bases. The CDR3 is 13 amino acids. In DNA form, the CDR3 reads TGCAGCGTTGTTGGGACAGTGAACACTGAAGCTTTCTTT. It is translated as CSVVGTVNTEAFF.

Remarks on this clone: The sample contains more than one DNA sequence encoding this CDR3. This chain links TRBV7-9 with TRBJ2-3; D is uncertain. The CDR3 has 12 amino acids. Trimming stripped 2 bases from V and 3 bases from J, with 3 bases between. Germline CDR1 and CDR2: SEHNR and FQNEAQ (reference sequence). The DNA of the CDR3 is TGTGCCAGCAGCTTACGGACAGATACGCAGTATTTT. Its protein product is CASSLRTDTQYF.

The chain joins TRBV18 to TRBJ2-3, with TRBD2 matching 11 bases. Germline assignment: CDR1 KGHSH and CDR2 LQKENI. V shed 4 bases, J shed 1 base, and the junction held 7 bases outside the gene matches. There are 17 residues in the CDR3. The CDR3 region is CASSLNLAGGGTDTQYF. The CDR3 region has the DNA TGTGCCAGCTCACTGAATCTAGCGGGGGGCGGCACAGATACGCAGTATTTT.

J is TRBJ2-2 and V is TRBV4-1, with TRBD2 matching 11 bases. CDR1 is MGHRA, CDR2 YSYEKL, per germline. The CDR3 runs to 18 residues. Unmatched junction bases numbered 15, after V lost 4 bases and J lost 8 bases. Here the CDR3 DNA reads TGCGCCAGCAGCCCCGGGACTAGCGGCGCTTGGATAAGGGGGGAGCTGTTTTTT. Its protein product is CASSPGTSGAWIRGELFF.

The chain links TRBV5-1 to TRBJ2-2, with TRBD2 identical over 14 bases. The ends lost 4 bases at V and 0 bases at J; junction bases unmatched: 5. The germline V gene has CDR1 SGHRS and CDR2 YFSETQ. There are 18 residues in the CDR3. CDR3 coding DNA: TGCGCCAGCAGCCCGGGACTAGCGGGGGCGACGAACACCGGGGAGCTGTTTTTT. Translated: CASSPGLAGATNTGELFF. Looking up the rest from reference TRBV5-1 and TRBJ2-2 gives the full variable domain: KAGVTQTPRYLIKTRGQQVTLSCSPISGHRSVSWYQQTPGQGLQFLFEYFSETQRNKGNFPGRFSGRQFSNSRSEMNVSTLELGDSALYLCASSPGLAGATNTGELFFGEGSRLTVL.

The CDR3: CASSLLGQLLNTEAFF. The CDR3, as DNA: TGTGCCAGCAGTTTATTGGGGCAGCTCTTGAACACTGAAGCTTTCTTT. The V call is TRBV28, the J call TRBJ1-1; D may be TRBD1 (5 bases). Germline V gives CDR1 MDHEN, CDR2 SYDVKM. The V gene lost 1 base and the J gene lost 0 bases, with 12 bases spanning the gap. The CDR3 runs 16 residues.

The chain links TRBV19 to TRBJ1-5; 9 nucleotides line up with TRBD1. This CDR3 contains 18 residues. Germline V lookup: CDR1 LNHDA, CDR2 SQIVND (reference sequence). Losses at the gene ends were 3 bases for V and 0 bases for J; bases not matched to a gene: 9. The DNA of the CDR3 is TGTGCCAGTAGTATCGAGACAGGGGGAGATCATAGCAATCAGCCCCAGCATTTT. It encodes CASSIETGGDHSNQPQHF.

The CDR3: CSVGEGSGTDTQYF. For the CDR3, the DNA is TGCAGCGTTGGGGAGGGGTCAGGCACAGATACGCAGTATTTT. The chain couples TRBV29-1 to TRBJ2-3; 7 bases line up with TRBD2. Germline V gene lookup returns CDR1 SQVTM and CDR2 ANQGSEA. The CDR3 covers 14 residues. The ends lost 4 bases at V and 1 base at J; junction bases unmatched: 5.

V gene TRBV5-4 combines with J gene TRBJ2-5, with 9 nucleotides matching TRBD1. The CDR3 runs to 15 residues. V was pared by 4 bases and J by 1 base, with 5 bases of the junction left unmatched. The germline CDR1 and CDR2 sequences are SGHNT and YYREEE (reference sequence). The chain's CDR3 is CASSRGQGLQETQYF. The DNA of the CDR3 is TGTGCCAGCAGCAGGGGACAGGGCCTCCAAGAGACCCAGTACTTC.

The chain employs TRBV11-3 and TRBJ2-2; D is perhaps TRBD1 (5 bases). Germline values: CDR1 SGHNT, CDR2 YENEEA. The CDR3 loop spans 15 amino acids. V was shortened by 1 base and J by 2 bases, with 8 bases between the two germline ends. Here the CDR3 DNA reads TGTGCCAGCAGCTTAGGGACACTTAACACCGGGGAGCTGTTTTTT. This gives the protein CASSLGTLNTGELFF.

CDR3 residues: CASSRGLTQYF. In DNA, the CDR3 is TGTGCCAGCAGCCGGGGGCTTACGCAGTATTTT. J is TRBJ2-3 and V is TRBV3-1 (or the pseudogene TRBV3-2), with TRBD1 as a possible D gene (6 bases). Trimming removed 4 bases from V and 8 bases from J, with 7 bases in between. CDR1 and CDR2 (germline): LGHDT, YNNKEL (reference sequence). There are 11 residues in the CDR3.

This clone occurred once. Other DNA sequences in this specimen translate into the identical CDR3. This chain connects TRBV14 to TRBJ2-7, with TRBD2 as a possible D gene (5 bases). Germline CDR1 reads SGHDN; CDR2 reads FVKESK. V lost 2 bases and J lost 4, with 6 bases in between. The CDR3 length is 12 residues. Here the CDR3 reads CASSQSGYEQYF. CDR3 in DNA: TGTGCCAGCAGCCAATCGGGGTACGAGCAGTACTTC.

The chain joins TRBV18 to TRBJ1-1, with D possibly matching TRBD1 (5 bases). V was trimmed by 0 bases and J by 1 base, leaving 9 bases between them. The CDR3 consists of 15 residues. Germline V gene data show CDR1 as KGHSH and CDR2 as LQKENI. The CDR3 loop reads CASSPPQGTNTEAFF. DNA for the CDR3: TGTGCCAGCTCACCACCGCAGGGTACGAACACTGAAGCTTTCTTT.

This chain joins TRBV9 and TRBJ1-4; perhaps TRBD1 as D (6 bases). Between the trimmed V and J ends, which lost 4 bases and 13 bases, there was a span of 17 bases. The length of the CDR3 is 13 residues. Germline V lookup: CDR1 SGDLS, CDR2 YYNGEE. In nucleotides, the CDR3 is TGTGCCAGCAGCCCTCCGGGACAATTGGGACTGTTTTTT. Residues: CASSPPGQLGLFF.

The rearrangement links TRBV5-4 to TRBJ2-3; perhaps TRBD1 as D (6 bases). This CDR3 is 13 amino acids long. Germline V lookup: CDR1 SGHNT, CDR2 YYREEE (reference sequence). V was clipped by 5 bases and J by 3 bases, with 10 bases between them. Here the CDR3 DNA reads TGTGCCAGCAGACTCACAGGGACAGATACGCAGTATTTT. Translated: CASRLTGTDTQYF.

The gene calls are TRBV6-5 and TRBJ2-5; TRBD2 is a possible D gene (6 bases). V was pared by 6 bases and J by 1 base, with 15 bases between. This CDR3 spans 15 amino acids. Germline CDR1 and CDR2: MNHEY and SVGAGI. The CDR3 spells CASRGGFVGQETQYF. For the CDR3, the DNA is TGTGCCAGCAGGGGAGGATTTGTGGGCCAAGAGACCCAGTACTTC.

V and J are TRBV7-6 and TRBJ1-5, with D unclear. The CDR3 is 14 residues long. Germline V lookup: CDR1 SGHVS, CDR2 FNYEAQ. The V gene lost 1 base and the J gene lost 2 bases, with 6 bases spanning the gap. For the CDR3, the DNA is TGTGCCAGCAGCTTAGGAACAGGCAATCAGCCCCAGCATTTT. It yields the protein CASSLGTGNQPQHF.

This chain uses TRBV10-3 with TRBJ2-5; tentatively, D is TRBD1 (5 bases). CDR3 length: 13 residues. V was cut by 10 bases and J by 5 bases, with 17 bases left in between. Germline lookup yields CDR1 ENHRY and CDR2 SYGVKD. CDR3 DNA: TGTGCCACTTTGGGGCAGGCCACTGAGACCCAGTACTTC. The encoded protein is CATLGQATETQYF.

This clone came up a few times. The chain uses TRBV5-8 and TRBJ2-1; tentatively, D is TRBD2 (6 bases). V shed 3 bases and J shed 3 bases, with 16 bases lying between them. Germline CDR1 and CDR2: SGHTS and YDEGEE. This CDR3 has 16 amino acids. CDR3 sequence reads: CASSYGRGTYYNEQFF. The CDR3 DNA follows: TGTGCCAGCAGCTATGGGCGGGGAACCTACTACAATGAGCAGTTCTTC.

The rearrangement joins TRBV7-2 to TRBJ2-7, with D uncertain. Germline loops: CDR1 SGHTA, CDR2 FQGNSA. Trimming shortened V by 5 bases and J by 1 base, and 12 bases separated the two germline ends. CDR3 size: 14 residues. The CDR3 DNA is TGTGCCAGCAGCCCCCAAGAGTATTCCTACGAGCAGTACTTC. Amino acid sequence: CASSPQEYSYEQYF.

The rearrangement uses TRBV11-2 and TRBJ2-3; D uncertain. The V gene's germline CDR1 is SGHAT and CDR2 FQNNGV. V was cut by 1 base and J by 6 bases, with 14 bases left in between. The CDR3 is 15 amino acids. CDR3: CASSLVLRSLDTQYF. The CDR3 DNA follows: TGTGCCAGCAGCTTAGTGTTGCGATCGTTGGATACGCAGTATTTT.

The rearrangement joins TRBV7-9 to TRBJ2-7; tentative D call: TRBD1 (6 bases). The germline CDR1 and CDR2 sequences are SEHNR and FQNEAQ (reference sequence). This CDR3 spans 14 amino acids. Trimming stripped 2 bases from V and 2 bases from J, with 10 bases between. Here the CDR3 DNA reads TGTGCCAGCAGCTTATCGCAGGGGACCTACGAGCAGTACTTC. It encodes CASSLSQGTYEQYF.

The gene calls are TRBV7-3 and TRBJ2-3; the match to TRBD1 covers 8 bases. Germline-derived CDR1 and CDR2 are SGHTA and FQGTGA. V dropped 4 bases and J dropped 4; count of bases not matched to a gene: 1. The CDR3 extends over 13 amino acids. CDR3 bases: TGTGCCAGCAGCTCACAGGGGGCAGATACGCAGTATTTT. Its protein is CASSSQGADTQYF.

The chain has TRBV4-1 and TRBJ2-3; 13 bases are shared with TRBD2. Trimming cost V 3 bases and J 6 bases; bases outside gene matches: 12. This CDR3 contains 18 residues. Germline V gene lookup returns CDR1 MGHRA and CDR2 YSYEKL. This CDR3 reads CASSHRGLAGVGEDTQYF. The CDR3 DNA follows: TGCGCCAGCAGCCACCGAGGACTAGCGGGGGTAGGTGAGGATACGCAGTATTTT.

The chain has TRBV3-1 (or the pseudogene TRBV3-2) and TRBJ2-1; maybe TRBD2 (7 bases). Germline-derived CDR1 and CDR2 are LGHDT and YNNKEL (reference sequence). The CDR3 totals 17 residues. V lost 0 bases and J 0 bases, leaving 12 bases between the germline ends. The CDR3 DNA reads as TGTGCCAGCAGCCAAGAGCCTGGGGGGGCCTCCTACAATGAGCAGTTCTTC. Its translation is CASSQEPGGASYNEQFF.

CDR3 sequence: CASSFPLSGGASEQFF. CDR3 in DNA: TGTGCCAGCAGCTTCCCCCTCAGCGGGGGGGCTAGTGAGCAGTTCTTC. The rearrangement links TRBV9 to TRBJ2-1, with 10 bases lining up with TRBD2. Germline CDR1 SGDLS, CDR2 YYNGEE. After removal of 4 bases from V and 9 bases from J, the junction contained 13 bases not matched to a gene. The CDR3 runs 16 residues. Combining the CDR3 with reference TRBV9 and TRBJ2-1 gives the whole variable domain DSGVTQTPKHLITATGQRVTLRCSPRSGDLSVYWYQQSLDQGLQFLIQYYNGEERAKGNILERFSAQQFPDLHSELNLSSLELGDSALYFCASSFPLSGGASEQFFGPGTRLTVL.

J is TRBJ2-3 and V is TRBV6-5; 9 bases align to TRBD1. Germline V gene lookup returns CDR1 MNHEY and CDR2 SVGAGI. V dropped 2 bases and J dropped 6; count of bases not matched to a gene: 6. The CDR3 consists of 15 residues. CDR3: CASSYGQGFQDTQYF. The DNA for the CDR3 is TGTGCCAGCAGTTACGGACAGGGGTTTCAGGATACGCAGTATTTT.